These 25 T cell receptor beta chains share one sample of origin, sequenced in a study of technical replicates of blood from a handful of donors. The table came from immunoSEQ multiplex PCR; TCRdb's copy has only in-frame clones and leaves some out. The data show tens of thousands of clones, approximately 97% seen once. The specimen sequenced was T cells isolated from PBMCs. All receptors derive from a human donor in good health.

The chain carries TRBV9 and TRBJ1-2; D unclear. V gave up 0 bases and J gave up 9 bases, with 15 bases separating them. Germline V gene sequence: CDR1 SGDLS, CDR2 YYNGEE. The CDR3 loop spans 14 amino acids. The CDR3 reads CASSVDPGAYSYTF. CDR3 DNA sequence: TGTGCCAGCAGCGTAGACCCGGGTGCATATAGCTACACCTTC.

The chain couples TRBV7-8 to TRBJ2-6; TRBD1 matches at 9 bases. J lost 1 base, V lost 1 base, and 14 bases had no gene match. In germline, CDR1 is SGHVS, CDR2 FQNEAQ. CDR3 length: 21 residues. CDR3 residues: CASSLGGSGQGGISGANVLTF. The DNA for the CDR3 is TGTGCCAGCAGCTTAGGGGGGTCGGGACAGGGAGGAATTTCTGGGGCCAACGTCCTGACTTTC.

The rearrangement links TRBV30 to TRBJ1-3, with 7 bases aligning to TRBD1. Germline assignment: CDR1 GTSNPN and CDR2 SVGIG (reference sequence). The CDR3 sequence is 13 residues long. V lost 7 bases and J lost 4; bases outside the gene matches: 7. CDR3 DNA sequence: TGTGCCTACACCGGGACAGTGGGAAACACCATATATTTT. It encodes CAYTGTVGNTIYF.

The chain links TRBV28 to TRBJ2-7; a weak D match, TRBD2 (6 bases). CDR3 length: 13 amino acids. The germline gives CDR1 MDHEN, CDR2 SYDVKM. Trimming removed 7 bases at V and 0 bases at J, with 10 bases between. Here the CDR3 reads CASMNGSSYEQYF. Written as DNA, the CDR3 is TGTGCCAGCATGAACGGGAGCTCCTACGAGCAGTACTTC.

V is TRBV28 and J is TRBJ1-4, with 7 bases matching TRBD1. Germline values: CDR1 MDHEN, CDR2 SYDVKM. The V segment lost 8 bases and the J segment 2 bases; nucleotides outside the gene matches: 11. The CDR3 consists of 16 residues. CDR3 coding DNA: TGTGCCAGCGGATCGAGAACGACAGGGACTAATGAAAAACTGTTTTTT. Protein: CASGSRTTGTNEKLFF.

V is TRBV5-1 and J is TRBJ2-1, with D perhaps matching TRBD1 (6 bases). With 6 bases removed from V and 6 bases from J, the gap between germline ends came to 13 bases. The V gene's germline CDR1 is SGHRS and CDR2 YFSETQ. The CDR3 is made up of 13 amino acids. CDR3 bases: TGCGCCAGCACGACCACAGGGATCAATGAGCAGTTCTTC. The encoded protein is CASTTTGINEQFF.

This clone appeared once. The chain has TRBV11-2 and TRBJ2-5; the D gene is possibly TRBD1 (5 bases). The CDR3 totals 15 residues. V lost 4 bases, J lost 2 bases, and 14 bases lay in between. Per the germline V gene, CDR1 is SGHAT and CDR2 is FQNNGV. In DNA form, the CDR3 reads TGTGCCAGCAGCTCAGGGTCGACAGTACAAGAGACCCAGTACTTC. Translating it yields CASSSGSTVQETQYF.

The chain is built from TRBV9 and TRBJ2-1; TRBD2 agrees at 8 bases. In germline, CDR1 is SGDLS, CDR2 YYNGEE. The J segment lost 7 bases and the V segment lost 0 bases, leaving 6 bases of the junction unmatched. This CDR3 is built from 15 residues. CDR3 amino acids: CASSVGAGGVNEQFF. CDR3 nucleotide sequence: TGTGCCAGCAGCGTAGGGGCGGGGGGAGTAAATGAGCAGTTCTTC.

This clone has just a few counts. The gene calls are TRBV9 and TRBJ1-1; no definite D call. The CDR3 spans 13 residues. V was shortened by 0 bases and J by 0 bases, with 3 bases between the two germline ends. Germline CDR1 and CDR2: SGDLS and YYNGEE. The CDR3 region is CASSVAVNTEAFF. In DNA form, the CDR3 reads TGTGCCAGCAGCGTAGCCGTGAACACTGAAGCTTTCTTT.

The V call is TRBV5-1, the J call TRBJ2-7; 7 bases are a match to TRBD1. With V trimmed by 3 bases and J by 2 bases, 11 bases remained unmatched. This CDR3 spans 16 amino acids. Germline CDR1 and CDR2: SGHRS and YFSETQ. The DNA of the CDR3 is TGCGCCAGCAGCTCTAGAACCGGGACAGACACCTACGAGCAGTACTTC. Residues: CASSSRTGTDTYEQYF.

V gene TRBV13 combines with J gene TRBJ2-3, with D possibly being TRBD2 (6 bases). V lost 7 bases to trimming and J lost 2 bases, with 13 bases between them. The CDR3 extends over 14 amino acids. Per the germline V gene, CDR1 is PRHDT and CDR2 is FYEKMQ (reference sequence). The CDR3 coding sequence is TGTGCCAGCACCGGGGGAGACTACACAGATACGCAGTATTTT. This encodes CASTGGDYTDTQYF.

In this sample, this clone turned up once. The rearrangement uses TRBV11-2 and TRBJ2-1, with TRBD2 matching over 8 bases. CDR3 length equals 17 residues. The junction had 10 bases not matched to a gene; V was cut back by 6 bases and J by 0 bases. Germline V gene lookup returns CDR1 SGHAT and CDR2 FQNNGV. The CDR3, as DNA: TGTGCCAGCAGATCAGTCTTCAGCGGGAGCTCCTACAATGAGCAGTTCTTC. It translates to CASRSVFSGSSYNEQFF. Using reference TRBV11-2 and TRBJ2-1 for the parts outside the CDR3, the full variable domain is EAGVAQSPRYKIIEKRQSVAFWCNPISGHATLYWYQQILGQGPKLLIQFQNNGVVDDSQLPKDRFSAERLKGVDSTLKIQPAKLEDSAVYLCASRSVFSGSSYNEQFFGPGTRLTVL.

The rearrangement joins TRBV4-1 to TRBJ2-4, with D unresolved. V lost 4 bases and J lost 3, with 16 bases in between. The CDR3 is 16 residues long. The germline gives CDR1 MGHRA, CDR2 YSYEKL. In DNA, the CDR3 is TGCGCCAGCAGCCCTAGTCCCAGTTCGGTCAAAAACATTCAGTACTTC. As protein: CASSPSPSSVKNIQYF.

The rearrangement uses TRBV6-5 and TRBJ2-1, with D possibly being TRBD2 (6 bases). Per germline, CDR1 MNHEY and CDR2 SVGAGI. V dropped 8 bases and J dropped 8 bases, with 13 bases sitting between them. The CDR3 consists of 12 residues. CDR3 nucleotides: TGTGCCAGCGCCCCGGGAGCGGATGAGCAGTTCTTC. Amino acid sequence: CASAPGADEQFF.

The gene calls are TRBV6-4 and TRBJ2-3, with TRBD1 matching over 8 bases. Germline V CDR1 and CDR2: MRHNA, SNTAGT. There are 15 residues in the CDR3. V trimming: 6 bases; J trimming: 4 bases; junction bases outside the gene matches: 9. The CDR3 loop is CASSSRGQGADTQYF. CDR3 nucleotides: TGTGCCAGCAGCTCTCGAGGACAGGGTGCAGATACGCAGTATTTT.

This rearrangement joins TRBV29-1 to TRBJ2-3; D possibly corresponds to TRBD1 (5 bases). The V gene lost 4 bases and the J gene lost 3 bases, with 14 bases spanning the gap. The CDR3 length is 14 residues. Germline V lookup: CDR1 SQVTM, CDR2 ANQGSEA. The CDR3 spells CSVVRQGGTDTQYF. As DNA, the CDR3 is TGCAGCGTTGTTCGGCAGGGTGGGACAGATACGCAGTATTTT.

This clone has just one count. V gene TRBV7-9 combines with J gene TRBJ2-1, with D tentatively TRBD2 (6 bases). With 1 base removed from V and 7 bases from J, the gap between germline ends came to 11 bases. CDR1 SEHNR and CDR2 FQNEAQ come from the germline V gene (reference sequence). This CDR3 region has 14 residues. CDR3 amino acids: CASSLEERANEQFF. The CDR3 DNA is TGTGCCAGCAGCTTAGAGGAGCGGGCGAATGAGCAGTTCTTC.

The rearrangement joins TRBV14 to TRBJ2-2; D remains unclear. CDR3 length: 13 residues. Germline V CDR1 and CDR2: SGHDN, FVKESK. V was cut by 2 bases and J by 6 bases, with 7 bases left in between. CDR3: CASSQYPPGELFF. CDR3 bases: TGTGCCAGCAGCCAATATCCTCCCGGGGAGCTGTTTTTT.

This chain uses TRBV7-9 with TRBJ2-6; 11 bases align to TRBD1. Germline V gives CDR1 SEHNR, CDR2 FQNEAQ (reference sequence). Trimming cost V 5 bases and J 0 bases; bases outside gene matches: 9. The CDR3 length is 19 residues. CDR3 bases: TGTGCCAGCAGCCCTCCCCGGGACAGGGGGGCCTCTGGGGCCAACGTCCTGACTTTC. The encoded protein is CASSPPRDRGASGANVLTF.

J is TRBJ2-4 and V is TRBV4-1; D may be TRBD1 (6 bases). The V gene lost 1 base and the J gene lost 15 bases, with 16 bases spanning the gap. The length of the CDR3 is 13 residues. The germline CDR1 and CDR2 sequences are MGHRA and YSYEKL. The CDR3 nucleotides are TGCGCCAGCAGCCAAGCCACAGGGCCAGTCCGGTACTTC. This sequence encodes CASSQATGPVRYF.

Concerning this clone: This same CDR3 is encoded by further DNA sequences in the sample. The V gene is TRBV5-1, the J gene TRBJ2-2; D possibly corresponds to TRBD1 (6 bases). CDR1 and CDR2 from the germline V gene are SGHRS and YFSETQ. The CDR3 extends over 14 amino acids. Trimming removed 0 bases from V and 6 bases from J, with 9 bases in between. CDR3 sequence (DNA): TGCGCCAGCAGCTTGGACAGGGTGGCCGGGGAGCTGTTTTTT. It is translated as CASSLDRVAGELFF.

This clone was seen once. The rearrangement joins TRBV7-9 to TRBJ2-1, with 12 bases matching TRBD2. CDR1 is SEHNR and CDR2 is FQNEAQ in the germline V gene (reference sequence). This CDR3 region has 19 residues. V was pared by 3 bases and J by 0 bases, with 9 bases of the junction left unmatched. The DNA for the CDR3 is TGTGCCAGCAGCTTTCCACTAGCGGGGGGCCAAAGCTCCTACAATGAGCAGTTCTTC. Translating gives CASSFPLAGGQSSYNEQFF.

This clone showed up just once. The V and J genes are TRBV5-1 and TRBJ1-4; D possibly corresponds to TRBD1 (6 bases). Per germline, CDR1 SGHRS and CDR2 YFSETQ. V lost 1 base, J lost 8 bases, and 12 bases lay in between. This CDR3 contains 14 residues. The CDR3 DNA sequence: TGCGCCAGCAGCTTGACAGGGCCTGGAGAAAAACTGTTTTTT. Translated, it gives CASSLTGPGEKLFF.

V usage is TRBV7-2 and J usage is TRBJ2-3; 11 nucleotides match TRBD2. V shed 6 bases and J 2 bases; nucleotides not matched to a gene: 7. The germline CDR1 and CDR2 sequences are SGHTA and FQGNSA. This CDR3 has 16 residues. The chain's CDR3 is CASRPKGLADTDTQYF. The CDR3 DNA sequence: TGTGCCAGCAGACCAAAGGGACTAGCGGACACAGATACGCAGTATTTT. Combining the CDR3 with reference TRBV7-2 and TRBJ2-3 gives the whole variable domain GAGVSQSPSNKVTEKGKDVELRCDPISGHTALYWYRQSLGQGLEFLIYFQGNSAPDKSGLPSDRFSAERTGGSVSTLTIQRTQQEDSAVYLCASRPKGLADTDTQYFGPGTRLTVL.

V gene TRBV7-2 combines with J gene TRBJ2-3; D is perhaps TRBD2 (5 bases). There are 16 residues in the CDR3. V lost 2 bases to trimming and J lost 2 bases, with 14 bases between them. Germline V gene data show CDR1 as SGHTA and CDR2 as FQGNSA. The DNA of the CDR3 is TGTGCCAGCAGCTTATTTACGAGAGGGTCCACAGATACGCAGTATTTT. It encodes CASSLFTRGSTDTQYF. The entire variable domain, with the rest obtained from reference TRBV7-2 and TRBJ2-3, is as follows: GAGVSQSPSNKVTEKGKDVELRCDPISGHTALYWYRQSLGQGLEFLIYFQGNSAPDKSGLPSDRFSAERTGGSVSTLTIQRTQQEDSAVYLCASSLFTRGSTDTQYFGPGTRLTVL.